These 28 T cell receptor beta chains share one sample of origin, sequenced in a study of Graves' ophthalmopathy and Graves' hyperthyroidism. Amplification targeted the TCR beta CDR3 regions, with RNA transcripts as the source material. Amplification began with first-round RT-PCR using HTBI primers, then second-round multiplex PCR was performed. TCRdb redid the calling of the multiplex PCR reads with MiXCR, one entry per CDR3 protein. This sample has roughly 300,000 distinct CDR3 sequences, with roughly 15% found just once. The sequenced material came from peripheral blood. The receptors here all came from an adult man with Graves' ophthalmopathy.

This clonotype was seen ten or more times. The chain employs TRBV12-3 or TRBV12-4 and TRBJ1-2, with TRBD1 matching 11 bases. The trim removed 1 base at V and 4 bases at J, leaving 14 bases unmatched. CDR3 length: 19 amino acids. DNA for the CDR3: TGTGCCAGCAGTTTAGATCCCTTGGACAGGGGGCTATGGGTCTATGGCTACACCTTC. This encodes CASSLDPLDRGLWVYGYTF.

This clonotype was seen many times. The V and J genes are TRBV4-2 and TRBJ1-5; TRBD1 matches 7 bases. CDR3 length: 16 amino acids. Per germline, CDR1 LGHNA and CDR2 YNFKEQ. Trimming removed 2 bases from V and 2 bases from J; junction bases left unmatched: 6. CDR3 DNA: TGTGCCAGCAGCCAATATTGGACAGGTCGCAATCAGCCCCAGCATTTT. Amino acids: CASSQYWTGRNQPQHF.

This clonotype was picked up many times. J is TRBJ1-5 and V is TRBV20-1; 7 bases are a match to TRBD1. Germline-derived CDR1 and CDR2 are DFQATT and SNEGSKA (reference sequence). V was pared by 4 bases and J by 0 bases, with 9 bases of the junction left unmatched. The CDR3 runs to 16 residues. The CDR3 spells CSATPPGQHSNQPQHF. CDR3 nucleotide sequence: TGCAGTGCTACCCCCCCGGGACAGCATAGCAATCAGCCCCAGCATTTT.

This clonotype was counted many times. V usage is TRBV7-2 and J usage is TRBJ2-5; unclear D gene. V gave up 3 bases and J gave up 4 bases, with 6 bases separating them. CDR1 is SGHTA, CDR2 FQGNSA, per germline. The CDR3 spans 12 residues. As DNA, the CDR3 is TGTGCCAGCAGCTTTTCGGGAGAGACCCAGTACTTC. Translated: CASSFSGETQYF.

This clonotype was picked up many times. The rearrangement links TRBV27 to TRBJ2-6; no definite D call. The CDR3 is 18 residues long. The ends were cut back, 5 bases at V and 0 bases at J, with 17 bases in the middle. Germline V CDR1 and CDR2: MNHEY, SMNVEV (reference sequence). The CDR3: CASSPYFPRSSGANVLTF. DNA of the CDR3: TGTGCCAGCAGTCCCTACTTTCCCAGGAGCTCTGGGGCCAACGTCCTGACTTTC.

This clonotype was seen at least ten times. The genes are TRBV10-3 and TRBJ2-7, with D perhaps matching TRBD1 or TRBD2 (5 bases each). The V gene's germline CDR1 is ENHRY and CDR2 SYGVKD. The CDR3 contains 15 residues. V was clipped by 8 bases and J by 2 bases, with 19 bases between them. CDR3 amino acids: CAIGQPGRGTYEQYF. CDR3 in DNA: TGTGCCATCGGGCAACCGGGACGGGGAACCTACGAGCAGTACTTC.

Ten or more counts support this clonotype. The chain combines TRBV7-2 with TRBJ1-5, with D possibly TRBD1 on 6 matching bases. There are 15 residues in the CDR3. Trimming cost V 3 bases and J 6 bases, with 15 bases left between them. The germline V gene encodes CDR1 SGHTA and CDR2 FQGNSA. In DNA form, the CDR3 reads TGTGCCAGCAGCTTCACCCGGGTCAGGGGTCAGCCCCAGCATTTT. It translates to CASSFTRVRGQPQHF.

This clonotype occurred many times. V gene TRBV7-8 combines with J gene TRBJ1-2; TRBD1 might be the D (5 bases). In germline, CDR1 is SGHVS, CDR2 FQNEAQ. The CDR3 loop spans 13 amino acids. V gave up 1 base and J gave up 3 bases, with 6 bases separating them. In DNA, the CDR3 is TGTGCCAGCAGCTTAGGCAGGGACTATGGCTACACCTTC. The encoded protein is CASSLGRDYGYTF.

The CDR3 loop is CASSINGQPNQPQHF. CDR3 bases: TGTGCCAGTAGTATTAATGGACAGCCCAATCAGCCCCAGCATTTT. This chain uses TRBV19 with TRBJ1-5; TRBD1 is a possible D gene (6 bases). V lost 3 bases to trimming and J lost 3 bases, with 12 bases between them. The V gene's germline CDR1 is LNHDA and CDR2 SQIVND (reference sequence). The CDR3 consists of 15 residues.

This clonotype has ten or more counts. V is TRBV5-1 and J is TRBJ1-2; D is perhaps TRBD1 (5 bases). There are 16 residues in the CDR3. Germline V gene lookup returns CDR1 SGHRS and CDR2 YFSETQ. Trimming left V 0 bases short and J 0 bases short, with 12 bases between. In DNA, the CDR3 is TGCGCCAGCAGCTTGGGGGTTGTCAGGGCTAACTATGGCTACACCTTC. Translated: CASSLGVVRANYGYTF.

This clonotype has ten or more counts. The chain uses TRBV29-1 and TRBJ2-7; 9 bases line up with TRBD1. With 7 bases clipped from V and 3 bases from J, the junction kept 4 bases outside the gene matches. Germline values: CDR1 SQVTM, CDR2 ANQGSEA. The CDR3 length is 12 residues. CDR3 amino acids: CSGGGQGYEQYF. The CDR3 nucleotides are TGCAGCGGTGGGGGACAGGGCTACGAGCAGTACTTC.

The chain employs TRBV6-1 and TRBJ1-1; D remains unclear. Trimming pared 11 bases from V and 7 bases from J, leaving 14 bases between. CDR3 size: 11 residues. Per the germline V gene, CDR1 is MNHNS and CDR2 is SASEGT. CDR3 sequence: CAASGAGEAFF. The CDR3 DNA follows: TGTGCCGCCTCCGGCGCTGGTGAAGCTTTCTTT.

The chain carries TRBV6-1 and TRBJ1-1; 7 bases agree with TRBD1. Germline V gives CDR1 MNHNS, CDR2 SASEGT. The J segment lost 7 bases and the V segment lost 6 bases, leaving 17 bases of the junction unmatched. The CDR3 sequence is 16 residues long. CDR3 loop: CASSRRAKTGRDEAFF. The DNA for the CDR3 is TGTGCCAGCAGCCGGAGGGCCAAGACAGGGCGGGATGAAGCTTTCTTT.

This clonotype occurred many times. The chain joins TRBV7-2 to TRBJ1-1; D is ambiguous. Trimming took off 3 bases at V and 5 bases at J, with 16 bases between the two ends. CDR3 length: 15 residues. CDR1 SGHTA and CDR2 FQGNSA come from the germline V gene. CDR3 sequence: CASSFTRVLGTEAFF. As DNA, the CDR3 is TGTGCCAGCAGCTTTACACGGGTACTTGGGACTGAAGCTTTCTTT. The full variable domain, rest sourced from reference TRBV7-2 and TRBJ1-1, is GAGVSQSPSNKVTEKGKDVELRCDPISGHTALYWYRQSLGQGLEFLIYFQGNSAPDKSGLPSDRFSAERTGGSVSTLTIQRTQQEDSAVYLCASSFTRVLGTEAFFGQGTRLTVV.

This clonotype was seen ten or more times. The genes are TRBV27 and TRBJ2-5, with 8 bases that match TRBD1. Trimming took 4 bases from V and 4 from J; bases not matched to a gene: 5. Germline V lookup: CDR1 MNHEY, CDR2 SMNVEV (reference sequence). This CDR3 is 14 amino acids long. The CDR3 loop is CASSSIQGGETQYF. The CDR3 DNA reads TGTGCCAGCAGTTCGATACAGGGGGGAGAGACCCAGTACTTC.

This clonotype was counted at least ten times. The chain uses TRBV7-3 and TRBJ2-5, with D uncertain. Trimming stripped 0 bases from V and 0 bases from J, with 8 bases between. This CDR3 region has 15 residues. CDR1 is SGHTA, CDR2 FQGTGA, per germline. The CDR3 DNA follows: TGTGCCAGCAGCTTAACCGCGGCTAACCAAGAGACCCAGTACTTC. Amino acids: CASSLTAANQETQYF.

This clonotype showed up many times. CDR3 bases: TGTGCCAGCAGCCAAAACGACAGGGGCGACGAGCAGTACTTC. It yields the protein CASSQNDRGDEQYF. V usage is TRBV4-2 and J usage is TRBJ2-7; 8 nucleotides match TRBD1. With V trimmed by 2 bases and J by 5 bases, 5 bases remained unmatched. This CDR3 has 14 amino acids. Looked up from germline, CDR1 is LGHNA and CDR2 is YNFKEQ.

This clonotype showed up many times. The chain recombines TRBV15 with TRBJ1-5, with TRBD1 matching 8 bases. V lost 1 base, J lost 6 bases, and 8 bases stayed unmatched. This CDR3 is 16 amino acids long. The germline gives CDR1 LNHNV, CDR2 YYDKDF (reference sequence). The CDR3 nucleotides are TGTGCCACCAGCAGAGCTTTTGGACAGGGTTCTCAGCCCCAGCATTTT. It is translated as CATSRAFGQGSQPQHF.

The chain is built from TRBV28 and TRBJ2-7; TRBD1 might be the D (5 bases). V was cut by 2 bases and J by 6 bases, with 23 bases left in between. The CDR3 extends over 17 amino acids. Germline CDR1 reads MDHEN; CDR2 reads SYDVKM. CDR3 nucleotide sequence: TGTGCCAGCAGTTTAATCCGGTGGGGCAGGGAAGCTGTCGAGCAGTACTTC. It specifies CASSLIRWGREAVEQYF.

This clonotype was seen at least ten times. The J gene is TRBJ2-5, the V gene TRBV5-1; D possibly corresponds to TRBD2 (5 bases). The CDR3 runs 15 residues. The V end was cut by 4 bases, the J end by 2 bases, with 15 bases between. CDR1 and CDR2 from the germline V gene are SGHRS and YFSETQ. CDR3 region: CASSLATSSQETQYF. CDR3 coding DNA: TGCGCCAGCAGCCTCGCTACTAGTTCACAAGAGACCCAGTACTTC.

The table lists this clonotype with many counts. The chain couples TRBV12-3 or TRBV12-4 to TRBJ1-5; perhaps TRBD1 as D (5 bases). The V gene lost 1 base and the J gene lost 0 bases, with 16 bases spanning the gap. This CDR3 spans 18 amino acids. The CDR3 coding sequence is TGTGCCAGCAGTTTAGGGGCTGGGGGAGTGAATAGCAATCAGCCCCAGCATTTT. As protein: CASSLGAGGVNSNQPQHF.

The chain couples TRBV2 to TRBJ1-6; D possibly corresponds to TRBD1 (6 bases). The V end was cut by 2 bases, the J end by 9 bases, with 14 bases between. Germline V gene lookup returns CDR1 SNHLY and CDR2 FYNNEI. This CDR3 is 15 amino acids long. Here the CDR3 reads CASSELGDIFSPLHF. For the CDR3, the DNA is TGTGCCAGCAGTGAATTAGGGGACATTTTTTCACCCCTCCACTTT.

This clonotype was seen ten or more times. This chain connects TRBV12-3 or TRBV12-4 to TRBJ2-7; TRBD1 is a possible D gene (7 bases). CDR3 size: 17 residues. V lost 6 bases, J lost 6 bases, and 27 bases lay in between. Written as DNA, the CDR3 is TGTGCCAGCAGCAGACAGGTGGGCGGGACAGAGCAAGCCGAGCAGTACTTC. Encoded protein: CASSRQVGGTEQAEQYF.

The V and J genes are TRBV28 and TRBJ2-7, with D hard to call. This CDR3 is built from 12 residues. The germline V gene has CDR1 MDHEN and CDR2 SYDVKM. Trimming cost V 10 bases and J 7 bases, with 17 bases left between them. In nucleotides, the CDR3 is TGTGCCACTCAAGAACAAGGCCCTGAGCAGTACTTC. It specifies CATQEQGPEQYF. The full variable domain, completed using reference TRBV28 and TRBJ2-7, is DVKVTQSSRYLVKRTGEKVFLECVQDMDHENMFWYRQDPGLGLRLIYFSYDVKMKEKGDIPEGYSVSREKKERFSLILESASTNQTSMYLCATQEQGPEQYFGPGTRLTVT.

This clonotype was counted ten times or more. The rearrangement uses TRBV20-1 and TRBJ2-7; 11 positions match TRBD1. CDR1 and CDR2 from the germline V gene are DFQATT and SNEGSKA (reference sequence). The CDR3 has 14 amino acids. J lost 7 bases, V lost 6 bases, and 11 bases had no gene match. As DNA, the CDR3 is TGCAGTGCCCCAGTGGACAGGGGGCATCGAGAGCAGTACTTC. Translation gives CSAPVDRGHREQYF.

This clonotype was counted many times. J is TRBJ2-4 and V is TRBV28; D is unresolved. CDR3 length: 17 amino acids. CDR1 and CDR2 from the germline V gene are MDHEN and SYDVKM. With 3 bases removed from V and 0 bases from J, the gap between germline ends came to 15 bases. CDR3 nucleotides: TGTGCCAGCAGTTTCGGTTCTGTCCCCCTAGCCAAAAACATTCAGTACTTC. Translated, it gives CASSFGSVPLAKNIQYF.

The table lists this clonotype with many counts. The chain couples TRBV30 to TRBJ2-7; 11 bases agree with TRBD1. The CDR3 totals 17 residues. Losses at the gene ends were 4 bases for V and 4 bases for J; bases not matched to a gene: 15. The germline gives CDR1 GTSNPN, CDR2 SVGIG (reference sequence). The CDR3 DNA reads as TGTGCCTGGACTAAAAACTACGGACAGGGGGCGGGGTACGAGCAGTACTTC. Its translation: CAWTKNYGQGAGYEQYF. The entire variable domain, with the rest obtained from reference TRBV30 and TRBJ2-7, is as follows: SQTIHQWPATLVQPVGSPLSLECTVEGTSNPNLYWYRQAAGRGLQLLFYSVGIGQISSEVPQNLSASRPQDRQFILSSKKLLLSDSGFYLCAWTKNYGQGAGYEQYFGPGTRLTVT.

This clonotype was seen at least ten times. This rearrangement joins TRBV20-1 to TRBJ1-2; 7 positions match TRBD1. J lost 1 base, V lost 3 bases, and 5 bases had no gene match. Germline V gene lookup returns CDR1 DFQATT and CDR2 SNEGSKA (reference sequence). There are 14 residues in the CDR3. The CDR3 nucleotides read TGCAGTGCTAGCGGAGGGGGCCTTAACTATGGCTACACCTTC. As protein: CSASGGGLNYGYTF.